This T cell receptor (beta chain) was identified during a study of identical twins. Healthy Caucasians provided all donations. V was cut by 8 bases and J by 2 bases, with 16 bases left in between. The CDR3 covers 15 residues. Germline CDR1 reads SGHDN; CDR2 reads FVKESK. In TCRdb, the 5' RACE reads were re-called with MiXCR into one record per CDR3 protein. The sample gives 700,000 or so distinct CDR3 sequences, around 21% of which show up once; roughly 4% is in the top ten. These same data were also listed under a study on T cells expressing NK-cell markers. That study reports: The authors sequenced eight donors, of whom seven were HCMV-seropositive and one was seronegative. Dominant NKG2C+ clonotypes were found to form roughly 1.0-7.0% of CD8+ T cells in several donors.

V usage is TRBV14 and J usage is TRBJ2-1, with D possibly being TRBD1 (5 bases). This TCR was recovered from a woman aged 18-29 years in good health. Input material: PBMCs. Written as DNA, the CDR3 is TGTGCCAGCGGCTGGGGCGGAAGCCCCTACAATGAGCAGTTCTTC. This translates into CASGWGGSPYNEQFF.